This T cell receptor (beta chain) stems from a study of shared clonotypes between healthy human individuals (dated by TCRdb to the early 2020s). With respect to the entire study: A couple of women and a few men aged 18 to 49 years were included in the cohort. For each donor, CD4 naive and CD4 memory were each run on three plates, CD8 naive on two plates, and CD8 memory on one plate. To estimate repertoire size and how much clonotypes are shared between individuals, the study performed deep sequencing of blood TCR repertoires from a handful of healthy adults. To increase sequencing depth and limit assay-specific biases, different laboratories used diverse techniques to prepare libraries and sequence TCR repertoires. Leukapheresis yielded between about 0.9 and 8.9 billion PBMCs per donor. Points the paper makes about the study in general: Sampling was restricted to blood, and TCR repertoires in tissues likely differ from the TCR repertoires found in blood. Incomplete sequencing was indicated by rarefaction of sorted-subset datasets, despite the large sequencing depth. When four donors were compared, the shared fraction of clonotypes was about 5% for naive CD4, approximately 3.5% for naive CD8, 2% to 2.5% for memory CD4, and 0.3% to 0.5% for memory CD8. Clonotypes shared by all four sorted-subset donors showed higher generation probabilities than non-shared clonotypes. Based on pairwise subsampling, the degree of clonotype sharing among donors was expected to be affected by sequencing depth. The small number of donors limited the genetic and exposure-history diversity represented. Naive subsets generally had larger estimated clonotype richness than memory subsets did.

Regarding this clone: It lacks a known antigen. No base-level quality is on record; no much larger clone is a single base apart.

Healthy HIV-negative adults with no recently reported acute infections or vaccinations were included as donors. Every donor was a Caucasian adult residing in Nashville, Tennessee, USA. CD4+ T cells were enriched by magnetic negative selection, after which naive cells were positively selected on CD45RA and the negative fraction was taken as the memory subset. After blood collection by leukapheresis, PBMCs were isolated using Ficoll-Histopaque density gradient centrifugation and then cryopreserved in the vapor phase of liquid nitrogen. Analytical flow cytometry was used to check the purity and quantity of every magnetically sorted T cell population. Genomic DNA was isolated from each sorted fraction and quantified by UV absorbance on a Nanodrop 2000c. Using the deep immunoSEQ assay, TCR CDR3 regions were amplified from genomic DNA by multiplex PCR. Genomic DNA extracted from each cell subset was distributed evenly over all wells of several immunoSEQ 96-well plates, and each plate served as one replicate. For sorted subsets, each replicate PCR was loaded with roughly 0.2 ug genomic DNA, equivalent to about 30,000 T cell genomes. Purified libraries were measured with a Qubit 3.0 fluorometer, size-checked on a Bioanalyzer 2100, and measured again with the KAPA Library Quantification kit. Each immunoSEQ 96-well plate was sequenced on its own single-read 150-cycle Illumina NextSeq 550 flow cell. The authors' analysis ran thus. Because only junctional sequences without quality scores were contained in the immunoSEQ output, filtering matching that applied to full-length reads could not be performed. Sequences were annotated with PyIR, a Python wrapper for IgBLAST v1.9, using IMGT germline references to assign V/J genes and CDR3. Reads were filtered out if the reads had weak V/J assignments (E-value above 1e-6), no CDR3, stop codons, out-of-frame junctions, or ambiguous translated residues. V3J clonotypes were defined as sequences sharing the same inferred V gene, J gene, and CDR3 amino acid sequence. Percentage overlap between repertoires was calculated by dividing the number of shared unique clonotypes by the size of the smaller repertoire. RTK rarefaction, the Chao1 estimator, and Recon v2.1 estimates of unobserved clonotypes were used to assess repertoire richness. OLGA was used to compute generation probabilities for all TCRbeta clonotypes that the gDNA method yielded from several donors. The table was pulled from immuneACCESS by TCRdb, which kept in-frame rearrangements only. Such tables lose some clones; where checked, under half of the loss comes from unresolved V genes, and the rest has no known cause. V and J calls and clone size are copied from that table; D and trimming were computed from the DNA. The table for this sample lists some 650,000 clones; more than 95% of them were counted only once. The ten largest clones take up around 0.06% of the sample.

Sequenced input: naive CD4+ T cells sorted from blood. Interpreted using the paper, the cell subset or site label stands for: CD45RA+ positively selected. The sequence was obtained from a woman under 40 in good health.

The CDR3 is CASRQSGTGSYNEQFF. The nucleotides read TGTGCCAGCAGACAGTCCGGGACAGGGAGCTACAATGAGCAGTTCTTC. The chain employs TRBV5-8 and TRBJ2-1, with TRBD1 matching 9 junction bases. Taken from cysteine to phenylalanine, the CDR3 has 16 residues. The entry retains the CDR3 DNA only, 48 bases that are in frame from base 1. The germline V gene supplies CDR1 SGHTS and CDR2 YDEGEE. At the junction V is shortened by 5 bases and J by 3 bases; bases outside the gene matches: 9.